These 9 T cell receptor beta chains share one sample of origin, sequenced in a study of cytomegalovirus exposure and HLA in healthy donors. Data came from immunoSEQ multiplex PCR; TCRdb stores just in-frame clones and leaves some out. The sample has under 100,000 clones, 90% to 95% seen once; the top ten hold 0.69%. Sequencing was done on a sample of PBMCs. The source is a young woman in good health and CMV-seronegative.

The chain recombines TRBV5-1 with TRBJ1-4; D is possibly TRBD1 (6 bases). The CDR3 totals 17 residues. Trimming stripped 0 bases from V and 4 bases from J, with 16 bases between. Germline V CDR1 and CDR2: SGHRS, YFSETQ. This chain's CDR3 is CASSLGKWDIRNEKLFF. CDR3 nucleotide sequence: TGCGCCAGCAGCTTGGGGAAGTGGGACATACGTAATGAAAAACTGTTTTTT.

The chain employs TRBV7-2 and TRBJ2-5; unclear D gene. Looked up from germline, CDR1 is SGHTA and CDR2 is FQGNSA. Trimming removed 3 bases from V and 0 bases from J, with 8 bases in between. This CDR3 contains 14 residues. The CDR3 DNA sequence: TGTGCCAGCAGCTTCGCGATGTACCAAGAGACCCAGTACTTC. Amino acids: CASSFAMYQETQYF.

The J gene is TRBJ1-1, the V gene TRBV28, with 8 bases identical to TRBD1. V gave up 2 bases and J gave up 1 base; unmatched junction bases: 6. Germline values: CDR1 MDHEN, CDR2 SYDVKM. The CDR3 totals 16 residues. CDR3 sequence (DNA): TGTGCCAGCAGTTTACTGGACAGGGAAGCGAACACTGAAGCTTTCTTT. As protein: CASSLLDREANTEAFF. The entire variable domain, with the rest obtained from reference TRBV28 and TRBJ1-1, is as follows: DVKVTQSSRYLVKRTGEKVFLECVQDMDHENMFWYRQDPGLGLRLIYFSYDVKMKEKGDIPEGYSVSREKKERFSLILESASTNQTSMYLCASSLLDREANTEAFFGQGTRLTVV.

The chain is built from TRBV7-2 and TRBJ1-1, with 10 bases fitting TRBD1. After removal of 3 bases from V and 4 bases from J, the junction contained 2 bases not matched to a gene. Germline V gene lookup returns CDR1 SGHTA and CDR2 FQGNSA. This CDR3 has 14 residues. As DNA, the CDR3 is TGTGCCAGCAGCTTTGACAGGGGGCTCACTGAAGCTTTCTTT. It specifies CASSFDRGLTEAFF.

The chain carries TRBV4-1 and TRBJ1-2; no definite D call. CDR1 and CDR2 from the germline V gene are MGHRA and YSYEKL. The CDR3 is made up of 16 amino acids. Between the trimmed V and J ends, which lost 0 bases and 4 bases, there was a span of 15 bases. The CDR3 region has the DNA TGCGCCAGCAGCCAAGACCCGTCGGGAGGGTCCTATGGCTACACCTTC. Translating gives CASSQDPSGGSYGYTF.

The chain couples TRBV6-5 to TRBJ1-6, with 10 positions matching TRBD1. J lost 11 bases, V lost 6 bases, and 7 bases had no gene match. The CDR3 length is 14 residues. The germline V gene has CDR1 MNHEY and CDR2 SVGAGI. CDR3 region: CASRTGQGWTPLHF. The CDR3 DNA sequence: TGTGCCAGCAGGACGGGACAGGGGTGGACACCCCTCCACTTT.

In DNA form, the CDR3 reads TGTGCCAGCAGCTTAGTGGGGCGGCAGACGAACACCGGGGAGCTGTTTTTT. Translation: CASSLVGRQTNTGELFF. This chain connects TRBV7-2 to TRBJ2-2, with D tentatively TRBD1 (5 bases). V lost 1 base, J lost 0 bases, and 12 bases lay in between. The germline CDR1 and CDR2 sequences are SGHTA and FQGNSA. The CDR3 is made up of 17 amino acids.

The chain carries TRBV19 and TRBJ1-5; no firm D call. The CDR3 has 15 amino acids. Germline V gene sequence: CDR1 LNHDA, CDR2 SQIVND (reference sequence). V lost 3 bases and J lost 3, with 12 bases in between. Here the CDR3 DNA reads TGTGCCAGTAGTATCAGCGGGCAGAACAATCAGCCCCAGCATTTT. This gives the protein CASSISGQNNQPQHF.

On this clone: This is likely a read error, given that the CDR3 carries no conserved phenylalanine or tryptophan at its end. The DNA is left out, because the CDR3 cannot be placed on it with certainty; the CDR3 is given as TCRdb lists it. The chain combines TRBV29-1 with TRBJ2-7; the DNA was not compared with TRBD2, the D call given in the table. Germline V gene lookup returns CDR1 SQVTM and CDR2 ANQGSEA. Including both end residues, the CDR3 is 10 amino acids long. CDR3 sequence: CSGHPSGSRT.